A selection of T cell receptor beta chains follows, all from one sample in a study of blood T cell repertoires in COVID-19. This table comes from immunoSEQ multiplex PCR, and its TCRdb copy is limited to in-frame clones, with some not included. This sample carries 200,000 to 250,000 clones, about 91% of them seen once, and the ten largest clones take about 1.5%. The sample was peripheral blood. These receptors were taken from a man aged 18 to 30 with active or convalescent COVID-19. The CDR3 runs from the conserved cysteine through the conserved F or W. The D gene is left open where the match is weak. Part of the rows lack a size; the others show once, few, many or a class for expanded clones.

D	J	size	V	DNA	CDR3
TRBD1	TRBJ1-2	-	TRBV30	TGTGCCCGGAGACAGGGTTTAGACTATGGCTACACCTTC	CARRQGLDYGYTF
TRBD1	TRBJ1-1	-	TRBV4-2	TGTGCCAGCAGCCAAGAGTTGGGACAGGCAACCCTACCTTTCTTT	CASSQELGQATLPFF
-	TRBJ2-6	-	TRBV30	TGTGCCTGGAGCCCAAAACTACTCTCTGGGGCCAACGTCCTGACTTTC	CAWSPKLLSGANVLTF
TRBD1	TRBJ1-4	-	TRBV28	TGTGCCAGCGAGGACAGGGGATATGAAAAACTGTTTTTT	CASEDRGYEKLFF
-	TRBJ2-1	-	TRBV3-1/TRBV3-2	TGTGCCAGCAGCCCGACCGGGGAGGCCGGGTTCTTC	CASSPTGEAGFF
TRBD2	TRBJ2-1	-	TRBV19	TGTGCCAGTAGTTTGGGGACTAGCGGGAGTATCTATGAGCAGTTCTTC	CASSLGTSGSIYEQFF
-	TRBJ1-3	-	TRBV21-1	TGTGCCAGCAGCAAAAATCAGGGGTTTAGTTCTGGAAACACCATATATTTT	CASSKNQGFSSGNTIYF
TRBD1	TRBJ1-2	-	TRBV3-1/TRBV3-2	TGTGCCAGCAGCGGCGACAGGGTCCATGGCTACACCTTC	CASSGDRVHGYTF
TRBD1	TRBJ1-4	few	TRBV27	TGTGCCAGCAGTTTAACCTCCCAGGGGGCCAGTGAAAAACTGTTTTTT	CASSLTSQGASEKLFF
-	TRBJ1-1	-	TRBV19	TGTGCCAGTAGTATAGCGGAGGAAGGCACTGAAGCTTTCTTT	CASSIAEEGTEAFF
TRBD1	TRBJ1-1	-	TRBV2	TGTGCCAGCAGTGGACAGGGGGCTAGGACTGAAGCTTTCTTT	CASSGQGARTEAFF
TRBD2	TRBJ2-1	-	TRBV6-5	TGTGCGTTAGCGGGAAGAGACAATGAGCAGTTCTTC	CALAGRDNEQFF
-	TRBJ1-6	-	TRBV6-6	TGTGCCAGCAGCACCGGGAGCAGTAATTCACCCCTCCACTTT	CASSTGSSNSPLHF
TRBD1	TRBJ2-5	-	TRBV3-1/TRBV3-2	TGTGCCAGCAGCCAAGGAACGGGACAGGGTAATGTGCCCCAGTACTTC	CASSQGTGQGNVPQYF
-	TRBJ2-7	-	TRBV27	TGTGCCAGCAGTTTAGGACTTTGGACTGGGGTTGGAGAGCAGTACTTC	CASSLGLWTGVGEQYF
-	TRBJ2-7	-	TRBV30	TGTGCCTGGAGTGGCGGGGCTTACTGGGACTTC	CAWSGGAYWDF
TRBD2	TRBJ2-7	-	TRBV5-1	TGCGCCAGCAGCTTGATAGCGGGAGGGCCTGGGGAGCAGTACTTC	CASSLIAGGPGEQYF
TRBD1	TRBJ1-2	-	TRBV5-4	TGTGCCAGCAGTCAATACAGGGGCCCGAACTATGGCTACACCTTC	CASSQYRGPNYGYTF
TRBD2	TRBJ2-3	-	TRBV27	TGTGCCAGCAAATGGGGGGGGGCAGATACGCAGTATTTT	CASKWGGADTQYF
-	TRBJ1-2	-	TRBV29-1	TGCAGCGTGAGGGGGGGCACAGGGACGGTTGGGTATGGCTACACCTTC	CSVRGGTGTVGYGYTF
TRBD2	TRBJ2-7	-	TRBV6-1	TGTGCCAGCAGTGATAGCGGGAGGAAGAACGAGCAGTACTTC	CASSDSGRKNEQYF
TRBD1	TRBJ1-2	few	TRBV27	TGTGCCAGCAGTTTATCTCACCGCAAGGGACAGGGAAGGGCCGGCTACACCTTC	CASSLSHRKGQGRAGYTF
-	TRBJ2-5	-	TRBV11-2	TGTGCCAGCAGCTTGGGTCCGGGACAAAAGTACCAAGAGACCCAGTACTTC	CASSLGPGQKYQETQYF
TRBD1	TRBJ2-7	-	TRBV6-6	TGTGCCAGCAGTACCTCCGGGACAGGGGGAACCTACGAGCAGTACTTC	CASSTSGTGGTYEQYF
TRBD2	TRBJ2-7	-	TRBV4-1	TGCGCCAGCAGCCGAGTGACTAGCGAATCCTACGAGCAGTACTTC	CASSRVTSESYEQYF
-	TRBJ2-1	-	TRBV30	TGTGCCCGGCGCGGACTGGCCTACAATGAGCAGTTCTTC	CARRGLAYNEQFF
TRBD1	TRBJ2-7	-	TRBV19	TGTGCCAGTAGGAAAAGACAGGGTCTAACGGGCGAGCAGTACTTC	CASRKRQGLTGEQYF
-	TRBJ1-1	few	TRBV10-2	TGCGCCAGCACAGGCATGAACACTGAAGCTTTCTTT	CASTGMNTEAFF
-	TRBJ1-5	-	TRBV28	TGTGCCAGCAGAAGGGGAGGGGGCAATCAGCCCCAGCATTTT	CASRRGGGNQPQHF
TRBD1	TRBJ2-7	-	TRBV10-1	TGCGCCAGCAGTGAGTCGCGGACAGGGGCCTACGAGCAGTACTTC	CASSESRTGAYEQYF
-	TRBJ1-1	-	TRBV29-1	TGCAGCGTTTTAGGGGATAGCACTGAAGCTTTCTTT	CSVLGDSTEAFF
TRBD1	TRBJ1-1	-	TRBV5-1	TGCGCCAGCAGCTTTGGGCCCGCAGGGGGCAACACTGAAGCTTTCTTT	CASSFGPAGGNTEAFF
-	TRBJ2-6	-	TRBV20-1	TGCAGTGCTAGTCAGGACTCTGGGGCCAACGTCCTGACTTTC	CSASQDSGANVLTF
TRBD1	TRBJ2-7	-	TRBV7-9	TGTGCCAGCAGCTCTACAGGGGTTGGTTACGAGCAGTACTTC	CASSSTGVGYEQYF
TRBD2	TRBJ2-3	-	TRBV5-4	TGTGCCAGCAGCCCGGGGACCTCGGGGGGTCGGACAGATACGCAGTATTTT	CASSPGTSGGRTDTQYF
-	TRBJ1-5	-	TRBV7-8	TGTGCCAGCAGCGATAACCCCTACGACCAGGGTACATGGCAGCCCCAGCATTTT	CASSDNPYDQGTWQPQHF
-	TRBJ2-7	-	TRBV6-4	TGTGCCAGCAGCTCGACAGGCGACTTAATCACATACTCCTACGAGCAGTACTTC	CASSSTGDLITYSYEQYF
-	TRBJ1-2	-	TRBV6-5	TGTGCCAGCAGTTACTCGATAACTAGTAACTATGGCTACACCTTC	CASSYSITSNYGYTF
-	TRBJ1-2	-	TRBV28	TGTGCCAGCAGTGAGGGCGGGGTCGGCTACACCTTC	CASSEGGVGYTF
TRBD1	TRBJ1-6	-	TRBV30	TGTGCCTGGAGCCCGGGGGATGACAGGGCTAATTCACCCCTCCACTTT	CAWSPGDDRANSPLHF
-	TRBJ1-2	-	TRBV10-3	TGTGCCACCTACGGCGGGGAGCGCTACACCTTC	CATYGGERYTF
-	TRBJ2-3	-	TRBV27	TGTGCCAGCAGTTTCAGGTGGGGCACAGATACGCAGTATTTT	CASSFRWGTDTQYF
-	TRBJ1-2	-	TRBV14	TGTGCCAGCAGCCAAGATCGACAGAACTATGGCTACACCTTC	CASSQDRQNYGYTF
-	TRBJ2-7	-	TRBV18	TGTGCCAGCTCACCACCAAGCCAGACTTACGAGCAGTACTTC	CASSPPSQTYEQYF
-	TRBJ1-3	-	TRBV7-9	TGTGCCAGCACCGCGCGCGATGGAAACACCATATATTTT	CASTARDGNTIYF
-	TRBJ2-7	-	TRBV12-3/TRBV12-4	TGTGCCAGCAGCTTAGGCGGACTCTCTCCCCGGTACTTC	CASSLGGLSPRYF
TRBD1	TRBJ2-7	-	TRBV11-2	TGTGCCAGCAACCGACAGGGGACCTCCTACGAGCAGTACTTC	CASNRQGTSYEQYF
-	TRBJ2-4	-	TRBV29-1	TGCAGCGTTGAAGATCAGGGTTTGGGGAGGCTAGCCAAAAACATTCAGTACTTC	CSVEDQGLGRLAKNIQYF
-	TRBJ2-5	few	TRBV25-1	TGTGCCAGCAGTGAATTAGCACCAGGGGGGCAAGAGACCCAGTACTTC	CASSELAPGGQETQYF
TRBD2	TRBJ2-5	-	TRBV11-2	TGTGCCAGCAGCTATAGCGGGAGCTACCAAGAGACCCAGTACTTC	CASSYSGSYQETQYF
-	TRBJ1-1	-	TRBV4-2	TGTGCCAGCAGCAAGGCGGGGGGCGGTTCGGGCACTGAAGCTTTCTTT	CASSKAGGGSGTEAFF
-	TRBJ1-3	-	TRBV30	TGTGCCTGGGCTTCACGGATGCTCGGACAGAAGGTCTCTGGAAACACCATATATTTT	CAWASRMLGQKVSGNTIYF
TRBD1	TRBJ1-4	few	TRBV5-1	TGCGCCAGCAGCCTCGGGACAGGGGTAAATGAAAAACTGTTTTTT	CASSLGTGVNEKLFF
-	TRBJ2-7	-	TRBV28	TGTGCCAGCAGCCCCCTCCTAGGGGACTACGAGCAGTACTTC	CASSPLLGDYEQYF
-	TRBJ2-4	-	TRBV28	TGTGCCAGCAGTCAGGCAGGCAAAAACATTCAGTACTTC	CASSQAGKNIQYF
-	TRBJ1-6	-	TRBV28	TGTGCCAGCAGTTTATTGCAGGGTGCCCATGGTTCACCCCTCCACTTT	CASSLLQGAHGSPLHF
TRBD1	TRBJ2-5	-	TRBV5-1	TGCGCCAGCAGCCGGACAGGAACGCAAGAGACCCAGTACTTC	CASSRTGTQETQYF